This T cell receptor (beta chain) was documented in a study of blood T cell repertoires in COVID-19. Assay: immunoSEQ multiplex PCR; the TCRdb copy retains only in-frame clones and omits some. The sample has 100,000 to 150,000 clones, more than 90% seen once; the top ten hold about 4%. Germline CDR1 reads MRHNA; CDR2 reads SNTAGT. Trimming removed 8 bases from V and 8 bases from J; junction bases left unmatched: 12. This CDR3 contains 15 residues. The V call is TRBV6-4, the J call TRBJ1-2; 12 positions match TRBD1. The sample comprised peripheral blood. The sequence derives from a man aged 50 to 59 with active COVID-19. Written as DNA, the CDR3 is TGTGCCAGCCATCCCGGGACAGGGGGCGCGTGGGGCTACACCTTC. Translated: CASHPGTGGAWGYTF.